This TCR beta chain was recovered during a study of shared T cell receptors in the human thymus. Clones were sequenced by immunoSEQ multiplex PCR, and TCRdb holds only the in-frame ones, with some missing. The table records about 660,000 clones, 88% of them present only once. This clone was detected only a few times. CDR3 length: 15 residues. CDR1 is SGHNT and CDR2 is YYREEE in the germline V gene (reference sequence). The V segment lost 1 base and the J segment 7 bases; nucleotides outside the gene matches: 9. The same specimen was also included in a second study, on human thymus T cells. That publication notes: The donor group consisted of healthy Finnish infants who were having corrective surgery for congenital heart defects. Obtained as resections during corrective heart surgery, the thymus tissue was then studied. Thymic and blood repertoires appeared to show biased V and J gene usage. In unrelated individuals, thymic repertoires overlapped highly, according to related research.

The clonotype originates from a boy under two years old with a congenital heart defect. This rearrangement joins TRBV5-4 to TRBJ1-2; 8 bases match TRBD1. Sequencing used thymocytes. The CDR3 protein is CASSLIPTGAGGYTF. As DNA, the CDR3 is TGTGCCAGCAGCTTGATTCCGACAGGGGCGGGTGGCTACACCTTC.